Listed below are T cell receptor beta chains from one sample, sequenced in a study of control samples from healthy donors and cancer patients. Profiled with immunoSEQ multiplex PCR; TCRdb holds only in-frame clones, not every one. The sample has approximately 120,000 clones, just over 90% seen once. Sequencing was done on a sample of blood. Receptor source: a human donor in good health. The donor label of this sample is uncertain. The CDR3 runs from the conserved cysteine through the conserved F or W. A D gene is named only where the DNA matches it firmly. Clone size is shown for a subset of rows, as once, few, many or a class of expanded clone.

cdr3_length d_call clone_size j_call v_call cdr3_aa cdr3_nt
15 TRBD2 once TRBJ2-1 TRBV19 CASSIEWTRRNEQFF TGTGCCAGTAGTATAGAATGGACTAGGCGAAATGAGCAGTTCTTC
14 TRBD1 . TRBJ2-3 TRBV19 CASSDRGRSDTQYF TGTGCCAGTAGTGACAGGGGGCGCTCAGATACGCAGTATTTT
15 TRBD1 . TRBJ1-1 TRBV6-6 CASSTRTGLNTEAFF TGTGCCAGCAGTACCCGGACAGGGCTGAACACTGAAGCTTTCTTT
18 TRBD2 . TRBJ2-1 TRBV3-1/TRBV3-2 CASSQDSWRGSAYNEQFF TGTGCCAGCAGCCAAGACTCGTGGCGGGGGTCCGCCTACAATGAGCAGTTCTTC
18 . . TRBJ1-3 TRBV11-2 CASSLGGSGPRAGNTIYF TGTGCCAGCAGCTTAGGTGGTAGTGGACCTAGAGCTGGAAACACCATATATTTT
15 . . TRBJ2-1 TRBV24-1 CATEAGPDSYNEQFF TGTGCCACCGAGGCCGGACCCGACTCCTACAATGAGCAGTTCTTC
14 . . TRBJ1-5 TRBV6-5 CASTPGLTDQPQHF TGTGCCAGCACTCCGGGACTTACTGATCAGCCCCAGCATTTT
15 TRBD1 . TRBJ1-5 TRBV23-1 CASSHGRGRVQPQHF TGCGCCAGCAGTCATGGCAGGGGGCGAGTTCAGCCCCAGCATTTT
14 . once TRBJ1-6 TRBV14 CASGVGGGSSPLHF TGTGCCAGTGGGGTAGGAGGGGGTAGTTCACCCCTCCACTTT
14 . few TRBJ1-6 TRBV6-1 CASSELYGQSPLHF TGTGCCAGCAGTGAGCTGTATGGACAGTCACCCCTCCACTTT
17 TRBD1 . TRBJ1-6 TRBV2 CASSSPVGTGFRSPLHF TGTGCCAGCAGTTCACCGGTCGGGACAGGGTTCCGTTCACCCCTCCACTTT
17 . . TRBJ2-1 TRBV15 CATSSEKNRLLSNEQFF TGTGCCACCAGCAGCGAAAAAAACAGATTACTTTCCAATGAGCAGTTCTTC
14 . . TRBJ1-5 TRBV6-5 CASRQQRGDQPQHF TGTGCCAGCAGGCAGCAACGGGGGGATCAGCCCCAGCATTTT
14 . . TRBJ1-1 TRBV28 CATGESGVVTEAFF TGTGCCACCGGAGAGTCAGGGGTCGTTACTGAAGCTTTCTTT
15 TRBD1 . TRBJ2-1 TRBV28 CASSSIRGHRNEQFF TGTGCCAGCAGTTCTATCAGGGGGCATAGGAATGAGCAGTTCTTC
14 . . TRBJ1-1 TRBV7-9 CASSLGGQGRVGFF TGTGCCAGCAGCTTAGGCGGGCAGGGGAGGGTCGGTTTCTTT
18 . . TRBJ1-6 TRBV4-3 CASSQEGPLTSYNSPLHF TGCGCCAGCAGCCAAGAGGGTCCTCTGACTTCATATAATTCACCCCTCCACTTT
12 . . TRBJ1-1 TRBV2 CASISPGAEAFF TGTGCCAGCATTTCTCCAGGGGCTGAAGCTTTCTTT
14 . . TRBJ1-4 TRBV2 CASGARTTNEKLFF TGTGCCAGCGGCGCAAGGACAACTAATGAAAAACTGTTTTTT
14 . . TRBJ1-1 TRBV5-6 CASSLASGLAEAFF TGTGCCAGCAGCCTCGCGTCGGGGTTAGCTGAAGCTTTCTTT
17 . . TRBJ2-1 TRBV5-6 CASSLDPRLPSYNEQFF TGTGCCAGCAGCTTGGACCCAAGGTTGCCCTCCTACAATGAGCAGTTCTTC
18 TRBD1 once TRBJ1-5 TRBV7-2 CASSLALRGQNRDQPQHF TGTGCCAGCAGCTTAGCGCTAAGGGGGCAGAACCGGGATCAGCCCCAGCATTTT
12 . . TRBJ1-2 TRBV5-5 CASSHIGDGYTF TGTGCCAGCAGCCACATCGGAGATGGCTACACCTTC
17 TRBD1 . TRBJ1-5 TRBV19 CASSIGTGATGNQPQHF TGTGCCAGTAGTATTGGGACAGGGGCGACTGGCAATCAGCCCCAGCATTTT
14 . . TRBJ1-5 TRBV7-9 CASSLGDSNQPQHF TGTGCCAGCAGCTTAGGGGATAGCAATCAGCCCCAGCATTTT
14 TRBD1 . TRBJ2-1 TRBV18 CASSPPSGGYEQFF TGTGCCAGCTCACCACCCTCAGGGGGATATGAGCAGTTCTTC
13 . . TRBJ1-2 TRBV12-3/TRBV12-4 CASSLGTGYGYTF TGTGCCAGCAGTTTAGGGACGGGGTATGGCTACACCTTC
17 . . TRBJ1-2 TRBV9 CASSVAGSTPPGEGYTF TGTGCCAGCAGCGTAGCAGGGTCAACTCCACCCGGGGAAGGCTACACCTTC
13 . . TRBJ2-3 TRBV25-1 CASSVAATDTQYF TGTGCCAGCAGTGTGGCAGCCACAGATACGCAGTATTTT
16 TRBD1 once TRBJ1-2 TRBV28 CASSLWGGQTTHGYTF TGTGCCAGCAGTTTATGGGGGGGACAGACAACGCATGGCTACACCTTC
14 . . TRBJ1-5 TRBV5-1 CASSFQGNGQPQHF TGCGCCAGCAGCTTCCAGGGGAACGGTCAGCCCCAGCATTTT
16 . . TRBJ2-2 TRBV2 CASSVVRGTRTGELFF TGTGCCAGCAGTGTCGTCAGGGGTACCAGGACCGGGGAGCTGTTTTTT
16 TRBD1 . TRBJ2-2 TRBV5-6 CASSLPRDSGGRLLFF TGTGCCAGCAGCTTACCTCGGGACAGTGGGGGCCGTTTGCTGTTTTTT
15 . . TRBJ1-4 TRBV10-3 CAISDRGRSGEKLFF TGTGCCATCAGTGACAGGGGTAGAAGCGGTGAAAAACTGTTTTTT
14 . once TRBJ2-7 TRBV6-5 CASRDSGLSYEQYF TGTGCCAGCAGGGACTCGGGGCTCTCCTACGAGCAGTACTTC
13 . . TRBJ2-1 TRBV7-8 CASSLPEGKEQFF TGTGCCAGCAGCCTACCGGAGGGGAAAGAGCAGTTCTTC
13 . . TRBJ1-1 TRBV18 CASSGLMNTEAFF TGTGCCAGCTCAGGACTAATGAACACTGAAGCTTTCTTT
15 . few TRBJ1-6 TRBV5-4 CASSLRTPDNSPLHF TGTGCCAGCAGCTTGCGGACTCCAGACAATTCACCCCTCCACTTT
15 . . TRBJ1-3 TRBV9 CASSVGAGSGNTIYF TGTGCCAGCAGCGTAGGTGCGGGCTCCGGAAACACCATATATTTT
14 . . TRBJ1-4 TRBV19 CASSIGVTNEKLFF TGTGCCAGTAGTATCGGTGTAACTAATGAAAAACTGTTTTTT
16 TRBD1 . TRBJ2-1 TRBV5-1 CASSLGGQGAYNEQFF TGCGCCAGCAGCTTGGGGGGACAGGGCGCCTACAATGAGCAGTTCTTC
12 . once TRBJ2-2 TRBV11-2 CASSFEPGELFF TGTGCCAGCAGCTTTGAACCCGGGGAGCTGTTTTTT
13 . once TRBJ1-2 TRBV5-1 CASSFGPDYGYTF TGCGCCAGCAGCTTCGGACCAGACTATGGCTACACCTTC
13 . . TRBJ1-1 TRBV2 CASSGDWNTEAFF TGTGCCAGCAGTGGGGACTGGAACACTGAAGCTTTCTTT
16 TRBD1 . TRBJ2-5 TRBV9 CASSLGQASYQETQYF TGTGCCAGCAGCCTTGGACAGGCCAGTTACCAAGAGACCCAGTACTTC
12 . . TRBJ1-4 TRBV10-3 CAISRPEGKLFF TGTGCCATCAGTAGACCGGAGGGAAAACTGTTTTTT
13 . . TRBJ1-5 TRBV19 CASSAWTVPSQHF TGTGCCAGTAGTGCATGGACAGTCCCATCCCAGCATTTT
13 . . TRBJ1-1 TRBV24-1 CATSGGQGTEAFF TGTGCCACCAGTGGGGGGCAGGGCACTGAAGCTTTCTTT
11 . . TRBJ1-2 TRBV20-1 CSARSQGGYTF TGCAGTGCTAGGTCACAGGGCGGCTACACCTTC
15 . . TRBJ1-2 TRBV7-9 CASSFFGTSNYGYTF TGTGCCAGCAGCTTCTTCGGGACATCTAACTATGGCTACACCTTC
16 TRBD1 . TRBJ1-2 TRBV5-1 CASSFTSGQGINGYTF TGCGCCAGCAGCTTCACTTCGGGACAGGGCATAAATGGCTACACCTTC
14 . . TRBJ1-1 TRBV30 CAWSVPGRVTEAFF TGTGCCTGGAGTGTCCCGGGGAGGGTCACTGAAGCTTTCTTT
14 . . TRBJ2-7 TRBV19 CASSPRGGVREQYF TGTGCCAGTAGTCCCCGAGGCGGGGTGAGGGAGCAGTACTTC
17 TRBD1 once TRBJ1-4 TRBV13 CASSGGQGKTWGEKLFF TGTGCCAGCAGCGGCGGACAGGGAAAGACATGGGGGGAAAAACTGTTTTTT